The text below deals with one TCR beta chain. The entry originates in a study of blood T cell repertoires in COVID-19. The CDR3 spans 13 residues. Trimming pared 7 bases from V and 6 bases from J, leaving 14 bases between. The germline CDR1 and CDR2 sequences are MGHRA and YSYEKL. The data were produced by immunoSEQ multiplex PCR, yet TCRdb's version contains in-frame clones alone and is incomplete. The data show approximately 220,000 clones, with approximately 86% seen just once and 4.5% to 5.5% held by the top ten. Sequences were obtained from PBMCs or T cells enriched from blood (not recorded which). The TCR comes from a woman in her thirties who had been exposed to COVID-19. This chain links TRBV4-1 with TRBJ2-3; D is ambiguous. CDR3 sequence (DNA): TGCGCCAGCACTAGTTTAGAGACCGATACGCAGTATTTT. Its translation is CASTSLETDTQYF.